The T cell receptor beta chain under discussion was sequenced for a study of CD8 T cells in Susac syndrome. The study's findings and limits: There was no clonal expansion in the CD4+ T cell repertoires of Susac syndrome. The study acknowledged a relatively small number of individuals in its TCR sequencing and HLA analysis.

Turning to this clonotype: Its antigen is unidentified.

Random hexamers were used to reverse transcribe about 0.5 to 1 ug of RNA. The immunoSEQ assay covered 54 Vbeta and 13 Jbeta segments for CDR3. MiXCR, applied by TCRdb to the immunoSEQ multiplex PCR reads, yields one record per CDR3 protein. The sample holds about 180,000 distinct CDR3 sequences; around 94% are singletons and the top ten take around 0.094%. The T cells that were sequenced for TCR beta were CD8+ and CD4+ cells from blood. The CDR3 contains 14 residues. Trimming left V 3 bases short and J 7 bases short, with 10 bases between. Germline CDR1 is SGHDN and CDR2 is FVKESK. J is TRBJ1-6 and V is TRBV14; possible D gene TRBD1, 5 bases. The receptor's source is a human donor with Susac syndrome. Sequencing was carried out using CD4+ T cells from PBMCs. For the CDR3, the DNA is TGTGCCAGCAGCCAGGGACGGGAGAATTCACCCCTCCACTTT. Amino acid sequence: CASSQGRENSPLHF.